A single sample is the source of the 6 T cell receptor beta chains below, sequenced in a study of OX40 agonist ivuxolimab in advanced cancers. Data came from immunoSEQ multiplex PCR; TCRdb stores just in-frame clones and leaves some out. This sample has roughly 50,000 clones, with around 83% found just once. Sequences were derived from CD4+ or CD8+ T cells sorted from blood, sampled in a trial of the OX40 agonist ivuxolimab. These receptors all come from an adult with an advanced solid tumor such as melanoma, head and neck, liver or kidney cancer.

The V gene is TRBV19, the J gene TRBJ1-1; TRBD1 is a possible D gene (6 bases). The germline CDR1 and CDR2 sequences are LNHDA and SQIVND (reference sequence). CDR3 length: 14 amino acids. V was clipped by 3 bases and J by 4 bases, with 12 bases between them. As DNA, the CDR3 is TGTGCCAGTAGTATCCCAGGGGTTGGCACTGAAGCTTTCTTT. Translating it yields CASSIPGVGTEAFF. The whole variable domain, filled in from reference TRBV19 and TRBJ1-1, reads DGGITQSPKYLFRKEGQNVTLSCEQNLNHDAMYWYRQDPGQGLRLIYYSQIVNDFQKGDIAEGYSVSREKKESFPLTVTSAQKNPTAFYLCASSIPGVGTEAFFGQGTRLTVV.

The chain uses TRBV7-8 and TRBJ1-1; 8 positions agree with TRBD1. The germline CDR1 and CDR2 sequences are SGHVS and FQNEAQ. The CDR3 covers 15 residues. Trimming cost V 5 bases and J 0 bases; bases outside gene matches: 5. CDR3 bases: TGTGCCAGCAGCCCTGCACAGGGGGTGAACACTGAAGCTTTCTTT. Its translation is CASSPAQGVNTEAFF.

The CDR3 nucleotides read TGTGCCAGCTCACCGGGACAGGGGGGTAATTCACCCCTCCACTTT. Protein sequence: CASSPGQGGNSPLHF. The V gene is TRBV18, the J gene TRBJ1-6; 11 nucleotides match TRBD1. CDR1 and CDR2 (germline): KGHSH, LQKENI. The CDR3 has 15 residues. The ends lost 3 bases at V and 6 bases at J; junction bases unmatched: 1. The full variable domain, rest sourced from reference TRBV18 and TRBJ1-6, is NAGVMQNPRHLVRRRGQEARLRCSPMKGHSHVYWYRQLPEEGLKFMVYLQKENIIDESGMPKERFSAEFPKEGPSILRIQQVVRGDSAAYFCASSPGQGGNSPLHFGNGTRLTVT.

This clone was picked up one time. V usage is TRBV7-8 and J usage is TRBJ1-3; 7 nucleotides align to TRBD1. Unmatched junction bases numbered 7, after V lost 1 base and J lost 4 bases. The CDR3 has 16 amino acids. The germline V gene has CDR1 SGHVS and CDR2 FQNEAQ. CDR3 sequence: CASSLVAGGLGNTIYF. CDR3 nucleotides: TGTGCCAGCAGCTTAGTCGCAGGGGGTTTGGGAAACACCATATATTTT.

V and J are TRBV7-3 and TRBJ2-1; 7 positions agree with TRBD2. The germline CDR1 and CDR2 sequences are SGHTA and FQGTGA. Trimming took 5 bases from V and 1 from J; bases not matched to a gene: 20. CDR3 length: 20 amino acids. The CDR3 protein is CASSGSSGTKSVPSYNEQFF. CDR3 nucleotide sequence: TGTGCCAGCAGCGGGTCATCCGGGACTAAGTCAGTGCCGTCCTACAATGAGCAGTTCTTC.

This chain joins TRBV13 and TRBJ1-2; 7 bases fit TRBD1. The germline V gene encodes CDR1 PRHDT and CDR2 FYEKMQ (reference sequence). The CDR3 has 14 residues. Trimming at V came to 5 bases and at J to 4 bases, leaving 7 bases not matched to a gene. CDR3 DNA sequence: TGTGCCAGCAGCCCCAGGGGGGGGGCCTATGGCTACACCTTC. It yields the protein CASSPRGGAYGYTF.